The clone carrying this T cell receptor beta chain was detected once. There are 19 residues in the CDR3. V was shortened by 0 bases and J by 2 bases, with 22 bases between the two germline ends. Germline V gene data show CDR1 as SGDLS and CDR2 as YYNGEE. This sample was taken from a study of long-term antiretroviral therapy in people with HIV. Survey-level resolution applied to immunoSEQ assay v3.0. The data were produced by immunoSEQ multiplex PCR, yet TCRdb's version contains in-frame clones alone and is incomplete. The sample lists about 17,000 clones; 85% to 95% were seen once. The V and J genes are TRBV9 and TRBJ2-3; TRBD1 is a possible D gene (6 bases). This sample comprised unsorted PBMCs, obtained less than 13 years after starting antiretroviral therapy. The TCR sequence derives from a man aged 25 to 45 with HIV. The CDR3 DNA sequence: TGTGCCAGCAGCGTAGGCGTGAGGGGACCGGGACACTACACAGATACGCAGTATTTT. Protein: CASSVGVRGPGHYTDTQYF.